The clone carrying this T cell receptor (beta chain) has more than one count but fewer than ten. The target antigen is unknown. In germline, CDR1 is LGHNA, CDR2 YSLEER. This CDR3 comprises 13 residues. V was pared by 0 bases and J by 4 bases, with 7 bases between. The record originates from a study of cytomegalovirus exposure and HLA in healthy donors. About the study: Most donors, about 77% of several hundred genotyped, fell in the Caucasian-associated ancestry cluster.

13 Jbeta primers and 60 Vbeta primers were used for the PCR. Repertoires were generated with immunoSEQ multiplex PCR, while TCRdb's copy carries only in-frame clones and drops some. Here the sample spans fewer than 130,000 clones, more than 65% being singletons. General observations from the study: Because they were indistinguishable, some V segments, including TRBV6-2 and TRBV6-3, were excluded.

This TCR derives from a man aged 30 to 39 in good health and CMV-seropositive. The J gene is TRBJ2-7, the V gene TRBV4-3; a possible D gene is TRBD1 (5 bases). Sequenced material: PBMCs. CDR3 residues: CASSQEKGYEQYF. As DNA, the CDR3 is TGCGCCAGCAGCCAAGAAAAGGGGTACGAGCAGTACTTC.